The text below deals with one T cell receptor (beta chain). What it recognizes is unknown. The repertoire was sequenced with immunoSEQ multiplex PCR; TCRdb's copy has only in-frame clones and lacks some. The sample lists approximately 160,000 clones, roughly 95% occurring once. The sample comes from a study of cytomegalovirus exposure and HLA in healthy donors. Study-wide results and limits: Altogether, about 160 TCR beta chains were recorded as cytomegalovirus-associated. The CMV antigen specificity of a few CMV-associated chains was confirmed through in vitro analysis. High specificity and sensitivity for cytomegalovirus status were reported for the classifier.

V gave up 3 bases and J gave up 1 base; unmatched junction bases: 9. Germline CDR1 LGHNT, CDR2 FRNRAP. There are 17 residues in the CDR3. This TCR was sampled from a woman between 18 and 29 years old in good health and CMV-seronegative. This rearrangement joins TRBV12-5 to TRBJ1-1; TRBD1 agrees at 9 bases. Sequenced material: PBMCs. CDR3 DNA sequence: TGTGCTAGTGGTTTTGTTCTTGGACAGGGGACGAACACTGAAGCTTTCTTT. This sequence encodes CASGFVLGQGTNTEAFF.